The T cell receptor (beta chain) under discussion was sequenced for a study of T cell responses to AZD1222 COVID-19 vaccine. Between the trimmed V and J ends, which lost 6 bases and 1 base, there was a span of 8 bases. The CDR3 is made up of 13 amino acids. Generated by immunoSEQ multiplex PCR, the TCRdb table keeps only in-frame clones and is missing some. The profile covers some 90,000 clones, with nearly 90% appearing a single time and about 14% taken by the ten largest. The sequence was collected from an adult in good health. The J gene is TRBJ2-3, the V gene TRBV12-3 or TRBV12-4, with TRBD1 as a possible D gene (5 bases). The sequenced sample was peripheral blood, obtained on day 0 of AZD1222 vaccination. CDR3 loop: CASSLQGTDTQYF. CDR3 coding DNA: TGTGCCAGCAGCCTACAGGGCACAGATACGCAGTATTTT.